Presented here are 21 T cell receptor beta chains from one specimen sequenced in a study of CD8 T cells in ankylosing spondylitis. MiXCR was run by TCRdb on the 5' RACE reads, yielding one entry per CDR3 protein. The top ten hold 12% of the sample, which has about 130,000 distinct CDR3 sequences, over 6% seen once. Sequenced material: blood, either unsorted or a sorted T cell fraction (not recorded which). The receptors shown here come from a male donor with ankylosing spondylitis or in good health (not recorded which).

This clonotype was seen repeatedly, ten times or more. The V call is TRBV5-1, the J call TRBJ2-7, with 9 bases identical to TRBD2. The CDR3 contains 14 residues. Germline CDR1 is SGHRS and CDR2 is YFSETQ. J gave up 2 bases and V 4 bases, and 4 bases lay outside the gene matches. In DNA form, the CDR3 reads TGCGCCAGCAGCATAGCGGGAGAACCCTACGAGCAGTACTTC. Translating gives CASSIAGEPYEQYF.

CDR3 coding DNA: TGTGCCAGCAGCTTAGTACAGGGTTTGGAGACCCAGTACTTC. Amino acid sequence: CASSLVQGLETQYF. The rearrangement joins TRBV7-9 to TRBJ2-5; a weak D match, TRBD1 (6 bases). Trimming pared 1 base from V and 5 bases from J, leaving 11 bases between. The length of the CDR3 is 14 residues. CDR1 and CDR2 (germline): SEHNR, FQNEAQ (reference sequence). The full variable domain, its missing parts supplied by reference TRBV7-9 and TRBJ2-5, is DTGVSQNPRHKITKRGQNVTFRCDPISEHNRLYWYRQTLGQGPEFLTYFQNEAQLEKSRLLSDRFSAERPKGSFSTLEIQRTEQGDSAMYLCASSLVQGLETQYFGPGTRLLVL.

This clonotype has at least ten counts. The CDR3 DNA is TGCGCCAGCAGCTTGCTGCTAGCGGGAGAGGATGAGCAGTTCTTC. It is translated as CASSLLLAGEDEQFF. The chain links TRBV5-1 to TRBJ2-1, with 10 bases that match TRBD2. V lost 1 base to trimming and J lost 8 bases; unmatched junction nucleotides: 6. Per the germline V gene, CDR1 is SGHRS and CDR2 is YFSETQ. The CDR3 totals 15 residues.

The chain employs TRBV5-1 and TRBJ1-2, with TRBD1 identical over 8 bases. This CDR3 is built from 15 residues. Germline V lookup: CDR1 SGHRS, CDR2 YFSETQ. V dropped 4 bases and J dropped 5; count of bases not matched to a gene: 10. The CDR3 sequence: CASSTSGGWTYGYTF. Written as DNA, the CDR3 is TGCGCCAGCAGCACATCAGGGGGCTGGACTTATGGCTACACCTTC.

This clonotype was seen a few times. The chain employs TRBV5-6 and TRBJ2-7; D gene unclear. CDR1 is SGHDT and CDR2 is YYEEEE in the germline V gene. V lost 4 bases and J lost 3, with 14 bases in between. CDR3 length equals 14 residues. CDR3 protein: CASSVKQKVYEQYF. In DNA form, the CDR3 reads TGTGCCAGCAGCGTGAAACAAAAGGTCTACGAGCAGTACTTC.

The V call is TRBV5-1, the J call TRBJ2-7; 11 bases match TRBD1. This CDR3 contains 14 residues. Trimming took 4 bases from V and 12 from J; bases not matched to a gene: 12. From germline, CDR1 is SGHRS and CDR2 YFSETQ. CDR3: CASSPDGTGGMWYF. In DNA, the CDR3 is TGCGCCAGCAGCCCAGACGGGACAGGGGGTATGTGGTACTTC.

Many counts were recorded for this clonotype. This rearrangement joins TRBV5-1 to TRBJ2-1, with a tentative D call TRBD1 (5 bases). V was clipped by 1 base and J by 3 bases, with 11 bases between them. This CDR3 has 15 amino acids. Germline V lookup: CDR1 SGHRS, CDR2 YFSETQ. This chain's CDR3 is CASSLSLTDYNEQFF. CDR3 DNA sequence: TGCGCCAGCAGCTTGTCCTTGACAGACTACAATGAGCAGTTCTTC.

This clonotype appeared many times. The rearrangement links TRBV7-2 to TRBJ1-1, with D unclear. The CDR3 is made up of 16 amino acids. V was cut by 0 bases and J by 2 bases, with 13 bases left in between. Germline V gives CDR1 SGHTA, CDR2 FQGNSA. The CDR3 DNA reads TGTGCCAGCAGCTTAGCGTGGGGATCACGAAACACTGAAGCTTTCTTT. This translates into CASSLAWGSRNTEAFF.

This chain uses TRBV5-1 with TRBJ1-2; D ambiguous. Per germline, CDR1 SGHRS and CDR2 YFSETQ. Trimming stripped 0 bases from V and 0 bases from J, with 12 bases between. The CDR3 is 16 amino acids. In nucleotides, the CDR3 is TGCGCCAGCAGCTTGGGGAGCAGGTTCCCTAACTATGGCTACACCTTC. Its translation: CASSLGSRFPNYGYTF. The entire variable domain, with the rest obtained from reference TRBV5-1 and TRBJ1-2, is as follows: KAGVTQTPRYLIKTRGQQVTLSCSPISGHRSVSWYQQTPGQGLQFLFEYFSETQRNKGNFPGRFSGRQFSNSRSEMNVSTLELGDSALYLCASSLGSRFPNYGYTFGSGTRLTVV.

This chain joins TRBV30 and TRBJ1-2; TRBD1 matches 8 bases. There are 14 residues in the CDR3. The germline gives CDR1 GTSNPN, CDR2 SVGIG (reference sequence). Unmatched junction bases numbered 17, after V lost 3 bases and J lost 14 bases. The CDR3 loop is CAWRGNGQGMARTF. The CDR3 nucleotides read TGTGCCTGGAGGGGGAATGGACAGGGCATGGCTCGGACCTTC. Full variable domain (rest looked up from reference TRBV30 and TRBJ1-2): SQTIHQWPATLVQPVGSPLSLECTVEGTSNPNLYWYRQAAGRGLQLLFYSVGIGQISSEVPQNLSASRPQDRQFILSSKKLLLSDSGFYLCAWRGNGQGMARTFGSGTRLTVV.

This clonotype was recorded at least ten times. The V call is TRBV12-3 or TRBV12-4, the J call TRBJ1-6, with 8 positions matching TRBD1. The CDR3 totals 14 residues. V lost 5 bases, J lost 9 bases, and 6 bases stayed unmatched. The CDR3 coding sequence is TGTGCCAGCAGTGCCACAGGGGGAGCTTCACCCCTCCACTTT. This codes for CASSATGGASPLHF.

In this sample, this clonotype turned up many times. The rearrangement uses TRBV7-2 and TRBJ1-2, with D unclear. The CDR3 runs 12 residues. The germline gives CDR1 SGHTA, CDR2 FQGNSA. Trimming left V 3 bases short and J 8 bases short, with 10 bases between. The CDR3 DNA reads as TGTGCCAGCAGCTTTCGGCAGCTCGGCTACACCTTC. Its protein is CASSFRQLGYTF.

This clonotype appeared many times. CDR3 DNA sequence: TGTGCCAGCAGCCCTGGGACAGTCCAAGAGACCCAGTACTTC. Translating it yields CASSPGTVQETQYF. The rearrangement links TRBV2 to TRBJ2-5, with 7 bases that match TRBD1. The J segment lost 1 base and the V segment lost 6 bases, leaving 5 bases of the junction unmatched. The CDR3 is 14 residues long. The germline gives CDR1 SNHLY, CDR2 FYNNEI. Variable domain in full (rest from reference TRBV2 and TRBJ2-5): EPEVTQTPSHQVTQMGQEVILRCVPISNHLYFYWYRQILGQKVEFLVSFYNNEISEKSEIFDDQFSVERPDGSNFTLKIRSTKLEDSAMYFCASSPGTVQETQYFGPGTRLLVL.

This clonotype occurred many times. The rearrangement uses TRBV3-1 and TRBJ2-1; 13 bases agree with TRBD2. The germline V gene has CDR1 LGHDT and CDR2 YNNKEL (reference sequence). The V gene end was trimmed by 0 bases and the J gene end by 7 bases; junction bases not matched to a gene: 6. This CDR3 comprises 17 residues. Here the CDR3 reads CASSQDPTSGGGNEQFF. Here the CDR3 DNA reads TGTGCCAGCAGCCAAGATCCAACTAGCGGGGGGGGAAATGAGCAGTTCTTC.

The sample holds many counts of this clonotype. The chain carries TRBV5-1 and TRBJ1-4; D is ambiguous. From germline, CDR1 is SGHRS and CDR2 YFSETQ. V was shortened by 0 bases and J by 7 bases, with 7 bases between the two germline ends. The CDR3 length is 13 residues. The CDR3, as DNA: TGCGCCAGCAGCTTGGGACCGATTGAAAAACTGTTTTTT. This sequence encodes CASSLGPIEKLFF.

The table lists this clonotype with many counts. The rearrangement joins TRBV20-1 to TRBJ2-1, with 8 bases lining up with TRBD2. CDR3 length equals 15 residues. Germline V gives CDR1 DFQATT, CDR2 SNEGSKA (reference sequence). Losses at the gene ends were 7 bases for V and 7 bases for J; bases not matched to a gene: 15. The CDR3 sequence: CSVFSGGVSRNEQFF. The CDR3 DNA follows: TGCAGTGTTTTCAGCGGGGGTGTGTCTAGGAATGAGCAGTTCTTC.

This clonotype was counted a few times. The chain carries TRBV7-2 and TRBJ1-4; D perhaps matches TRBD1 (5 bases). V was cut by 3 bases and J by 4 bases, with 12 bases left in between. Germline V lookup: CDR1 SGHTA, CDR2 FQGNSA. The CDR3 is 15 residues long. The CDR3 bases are TGTGCCAGCAGCTTCGGCCTGACAGTTAATGAAAAACTGTTTTTT. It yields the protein CASSFGLTVNEKLFF.

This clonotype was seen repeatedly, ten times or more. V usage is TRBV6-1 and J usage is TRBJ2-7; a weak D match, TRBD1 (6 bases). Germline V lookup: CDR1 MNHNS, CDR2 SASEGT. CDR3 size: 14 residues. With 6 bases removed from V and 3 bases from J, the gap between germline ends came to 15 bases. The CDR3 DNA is TGTGCCAGCAGCAAGACAGGATTAAACTACGAGCAGTACTTC. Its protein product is CASSKTGLNYEQYF.

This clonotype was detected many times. Here the CDR3 reads CATSDRDEQFF. The CDR3 DNA reads as TGTGCCACCAGTGATCGGGATGAGCAGTTCTTC. J is TRBJ2-1 and V is TRBV24-1; D remains unclear. The CDR3 sequence is 11 residues long. V lost 3 bases to trimming and J lost 8 bases, with 4 bases between them. CDR1 is KGHDR and CDR2 is SFDVKD in the germline V gene.

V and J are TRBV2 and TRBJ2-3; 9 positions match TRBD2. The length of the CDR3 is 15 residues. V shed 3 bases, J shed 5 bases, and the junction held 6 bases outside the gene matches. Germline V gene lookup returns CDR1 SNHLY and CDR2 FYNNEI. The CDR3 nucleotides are TGTGCCAGCAGTGAGGAGGGACTAGCATTAGATACGCAGTATTTT. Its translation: CASSEEGLALDTQYF.

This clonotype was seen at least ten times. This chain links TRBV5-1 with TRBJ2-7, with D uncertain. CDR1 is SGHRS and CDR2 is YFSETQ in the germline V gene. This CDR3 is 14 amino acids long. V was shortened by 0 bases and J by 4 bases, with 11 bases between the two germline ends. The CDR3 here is CASSLGAGKYEQYF. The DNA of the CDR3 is TGCGCCAGCAGCTTGGGTGCCGGAAAATACGAGCAGTACTTC.